This T cell receptor beta chain is from a study of cytomegalovirus exposure and HLA in healthy donors. The CDR3 sequence is 12 residues long. V was clipped by 3 bases and J by 5 bases, with 7 bases between them. The germline V gene encodes CDR1 SGHVS and CDR2 FQNEAQ. This clone came up a few times. Its cognate antigen is unknown. The PCR was carried out with 60 Vbeta primers and 13 Jbeta primers. Only in-frame clones appear in the TCRdb table, and some are missing; sequencing was by immunoSEQ multiplex PCR. Of roughly 120,000 clones listed, approximately 70% were seen once; the top ten hold less than 9.5%. Study-level points and caveats: As was reported, the classifier diagnosed cytomegalovirus status with high specificity and sensitivity. Indistinguishability led to the exclusion of some V segments, TRBV6-2 and TRBV6-3 included. Researchers counted about 150 TCR beta chains as cytomegalovirus-associated.

The chain joins TRBV7-8 to TRBJ2-5; no reliable D call. This sequence originates from a woman aged 40 to 50 in good health and CMV-seropositive. Sequencing was done on a sample of PBMCs. The CDR3, as DNA: TGTGCCAGCAGCTTTACTGGTGAGACCCAGTACTTC. This encodes CASSFTGETQYF.